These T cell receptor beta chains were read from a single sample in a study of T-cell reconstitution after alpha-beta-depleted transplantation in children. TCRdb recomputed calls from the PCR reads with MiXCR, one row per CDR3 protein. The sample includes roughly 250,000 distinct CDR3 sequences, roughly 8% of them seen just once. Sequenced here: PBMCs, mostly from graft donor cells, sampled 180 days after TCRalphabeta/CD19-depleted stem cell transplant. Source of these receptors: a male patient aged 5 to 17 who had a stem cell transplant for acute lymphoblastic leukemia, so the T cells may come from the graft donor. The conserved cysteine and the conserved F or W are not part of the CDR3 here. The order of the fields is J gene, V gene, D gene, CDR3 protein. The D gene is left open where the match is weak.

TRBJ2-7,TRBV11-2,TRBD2,ASSLLTSGPYEQY
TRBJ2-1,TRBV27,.,ASSINQGNEQF
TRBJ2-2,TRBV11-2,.,ASSLIRGGSTGELF
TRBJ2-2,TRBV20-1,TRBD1,SARGPQGANTGELF
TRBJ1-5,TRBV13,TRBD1,ASSSRQGDNQPQH
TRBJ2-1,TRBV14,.,ASSQRGNAGNEQF
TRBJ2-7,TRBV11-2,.,ASSLGVRGGYEQY
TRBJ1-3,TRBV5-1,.,ASSLERRHSSGNTIY
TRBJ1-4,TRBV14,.,ASSQEIGSPYEKLF
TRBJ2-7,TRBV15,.,ATSRGLGEPYEQY
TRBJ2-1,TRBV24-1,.,ATSRQDNNEQF
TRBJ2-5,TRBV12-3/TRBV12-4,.,ASSSRTYDGEVQY
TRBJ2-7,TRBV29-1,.,SVEELGTSYEQY
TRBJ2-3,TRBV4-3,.,ASSQDPLGTLRTDTQY
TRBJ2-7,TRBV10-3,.,AISEVLSYEQY
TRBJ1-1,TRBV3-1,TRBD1,ASSFHRGREEAF
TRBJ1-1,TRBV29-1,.,SVERWGVAAEAF
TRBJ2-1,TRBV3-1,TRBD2,ASRKGLAGGWAFNEQF